Listed below are T cell receptor beta chains from one sample, sequenced in a study of identical twins. TCRdb re-derived calls from the 5' RACE reads in MiXCR, one entry per CDR3 protein. The sample lists 700,000 or so distinct CDR3 sequences; over 8.5% were seen once. These records were also assigned to another study, of yellow fever vaccine responses in identical twins.

Sequenced sample: PBMCs. These receptors originate from a woman aged 18-29 years in good health. The CDR3 runs from the conserved cysteine through the conserved F or W. A D gene is named only where the DNA matches it firmly. Size values are once, few and many counts, or a class for expanded clones, and some rows have none.

>TRBJ2-7|few|TRBV12-3/TRBV12-4|-
TGTGCCAGCAGATCCGGAGAGGGCTACGAGCAGTACTTC
CASRSGEGYEQYF
>TRBJ2-5|-|TRBV12-3/TRBV12-4|TRBD2
TGTGCCAGCAGTGAATTCTCGACTAGCGGGGGGTTGGGCGAGACCCAGTACTTC
CASSEFSTSGGLGETQYF
>TRBJ2-1|many|TRBV28|TRBD1
TGTGCCAGCAGTTTCGTGGGACAGGGTATAAATGAGCAGTTCTTC
CASSFVGQGINEQFF
>TRBJ2-7|few|TRBV20-1|-
TGCAGTGCTACCGGGCCTCAGGCCGACGAGCAGTACTTC
CSATGPQADEQYF
>TRBJ2-1|few|TRBV28|TRBD2
TGTGCCACCAAATTACTAGCGGGAAGGAATGAGCAGTTCTTC
CATKLLAGRNEQFF
>TRBJ2-1|few|TRBV25-1|TRBD1
TGTGCCAGCAGTGACTTGGGGACAGGGAACAACAATGAGCAGTTCTTC
CASSDLGTGNNNEQFF
>TRBJ2-1|many|TRBV7-2|TRBD1
TGTGCCAGCAGCCGAGACAGGGTAAATGAGCAGTTCTTC
CASSRDRVNEQFF
>TRBJ2-6|-|TRBV20-1|TRBD2
TGCAGTGCTAGACTAGCGGCACCCTCTGGGGCCAACGTCCTGACTTTC
CSARLAAPSGANVLTF
>TRBJ2-7|few|TRBV11-1|-
TGTGCCAGCAGCTTCTTCCCGTCGGCCACTTTAATTTCCTACGAGCAGTACTTC
CASSFFPSATLISYEQYF
>TRBJ1-5|few|TRBV7-9|-
TGTGCCAGCAGCTGGGGGGGGAATCAGCCCCAGCATTTT
CASSWGGNQPQHF
>TRBJ2-1|few|TRBV2|-
TGTGCCAGCAGACTCCGGGACTCACCCAATGAGCAGTTCTTC
CASRLRDSPNEQFF
>TRBJ1-1|-|TRBV5-1|-
TGCGCCAGCAGCTCCCGAGGGCCGGGTCGTGAAGCTTTCTTT
CASSSRGPGREAFF
>TRBJ1-1|many|TRBV29-1|-
TGCAGCGTTGTGATGATGAGGGTGAACACTGAAGCTTTCTTT
CSVVMMRVNTEAFF
>TRBJ1-6|few|TRBV7-2|-
TGTGCCAGCAGCACAGACTGGGATTCACCCCTCCACTTT
CASSTDWDSPLHF
>TRBJ2-3|few|TRBV20-1|TRBD2
TGCAGTGCTAGTCCCGGACTAGCGGTGGAGGAAGATACGCAGTATTTT
CSASPGLAVEEDTQYF
>TRBJ2-7|-|TRBV7-2|-
TGTGCCAGCAGCAAGGACGGATACTCCTACGAGCAGTACTTC
CASSKDGYSYEQYF
>TRBJ2-3|few|TRBV20-1|-
TGCAGCGCTAGTTGGGACATGACAGATACGCAGTATTTT
CSASWDMTDTQYF
>TRBJ2-6|many|TRBV10-3|-
TGTGCCACCCTTAGCTCTGGGGCCAACGTCCTGACTTTC
CATLSSGANVLTF
>TRBJ1-1|few|TRBV18|-
TGTGCCAGCTCACCAATCGAGGGGAACACTGAAGCTTTCTTT
CASSPIEGNTEAFF
>TRBJ1-2|few|TRBV4-1|-
TGCGCCAGCAGCCAAAGACAGGACTATGGCTACACCTTC
CASSQRQDYGYTF
>TRBJ2-3|-|TRBV20-1|TRBD2
TGCAGTGCTAGTCCTTGGGGGACTAGCGGAGACACAGATACGCAGTATTTT
CSASPWGTSGDTDTQYF
>TRBJ2-1|many|TRBV29-1|-
TGCAGCGTTGACTTGGACAATGAGCAGTTCTTC
CSVDLDNEQFF
>TRBJ2-5|few|TRBV4-3|TRBD2
TGCGCCAGCAGTCGACTAGCGGGAGACCGCGAGACCCAGTACTTC
CASSRLAGDRETQYF
>TRBJ2-7|-|TRBV14|-
TGTGCCAGCAGTTGGGGGCGTGAGCAGTACTTC
CASSWGREQYF
>TRBJ2-1|many|TRBV14|TRBD2
TGTGCCAGCAGCCCATTAGTCGGCGGGAGTATCAATGAGCAGTTCTTC
CASSPLVGGSINEQFF
>TRBJ1-1|-|TRBV3-1|TRBD1
TGTGCCAGCAGCCAGGTAAAGGGGGCAGCGGAAGCTTTCTTT
CASSQVKGAAEAFF
>TRBJ2-2|few|TRBV3-1|-
TGTGCCAGCAGCCAAGTCCTTCGCAGGACCCACACCGGGGAGCTGTTTTTT
CASSQVLRRTHTGELFF
>TRBJ2-2|few|TRBV5-1|TRBD2
TGCGCCAGCAGCTCGAGACTAGCTCTGGCCGGGGAGCTGTTTTTT
CASSSRLALAGELFF
>TRBJ2-5|few|TRBV11-1|TRBD2
TGTGCCAGCAGCTTATTTGCTAGCGGGAGGCTGGTTCGCAGAATTCAAGAGACCCAGTACTTC
CASSLFASGRLVRRIQETQYF
>TRBJ1-5|many|TRBV6-5|TRBD1
TGTGCCAGCAGTTACTCTACCCGGACAGGGTCGGCCCAGCCCCAGCATTTT
CASSYSTRTGSAQPQHF
>TRBJ2-1|many|TRBV24-1|TRBD1
TGTGCCACCAGTGATAACGACAGGGGTGCTGACAGCTCCTACAATGAGCAGTTCTTC
CATSDNDRGADSSYNEQFF
>TRBJ2-6|once|TRBV27|-
TGTGCCAGCAGTAACGCGCCGGGGCCCTCTGGGGCCAACGTCCTGACTTTC
CASSNAPGPSGANVLTF
>TRBJ2-7|-|TRBV12-3/TRBV12-4|-
TGTGCCAGCAGTTTTGGGGAGTACGAGCAGTACTTC
CASSFGEYEQYF
>TRBJ2-7|many|TRBV10-3|TRBD1
TGTGCCATCAGTGAGTCGGGGACAGATGTTGGGTACGAGCAGTACTTC
CAISESGTDVGYEQYF
>TRBJ2-7|many|TRBV5-1|-
TGCGCCAGCAGCTTTTCTCGGGACGAGCAGTACTTC
CASSFSRDEQYF
>TRBJ2-3|-|TRBV7-3|-
TGTGCCAGCAGCTTAACCTCCGGGGCTACCATCGCTAGCACAGATACGCAGTATTTT
CASSLTSGATIASTDTQYF
>TRBJ2-1|few|TRBV7-3|TRBD1
TGTGCCAGCAGCGAGACAGGGAAGATTTATGAGCAGTTCTTC
CASSETGKIYEQFF